A selection of T cell receptor beta chains follows, all from one sample in a study of glioma-infiltrating T cells after dendritic cell vaccination. TCRdb's table, derived via immunoSEQ multiplex PCR, lists solely in-frame clones and lacks some. The repertoire holds about 100,000 clones, with around 80% as singletons. Sequenced material: blood, taken after dendritic cell vaccination. These receptors came from a human donor with glioblastoma. The CDR3 runs from the conserved cysteine through the conserved F or W. The order of the fields is J gene, D gene, V gene, CDR3 protein, CDR3 DNA. D genes are given only for firm matches.

TRBJ2-5	TRBD2	TRBV6-1	CASSEASYQRGVLETQYF	TGTGCCAGCAGTGAAGCAAGCTATCAGCGGGGGGTGTTAGAGACCCAGTACTTC
TRBJ2-1	TRBD1	TRBV29-1	CSVTGTGGFKFF	TGCAGCGTTACCGGGACAGGGGGGTTTAAGTTCTTC
TRBJ2-7	TRBD1	TRBV5-4	CASSQDRVHEQYF	TGTGCCAGCAGCCAGGACAGGGTCCACGAGCAGTACTTC
TRBJ2-5	.	TRBV7-9	CASSGAVTGETQYF	TGTGCCAGCAGCGGCGCCGTTACGGGAGAGACCCAGTACTTC
TRBJ2-7	.	TRBV27	CASSFEATSYEQYF	TGTGCCAGCAGTTTTGAGGCTACCTCCTACGAGCAGTACTTC
TRBJ2-1	TRBD2	TRBV27	CASSSLTSGSYNEQFF	TGTGCCAGCAGCTCGCTTACTAGCGGCTCCTACAATGAGCAGTTCTTC
TRBJ2-7	TRBD1	TRBV7-6	CASSLAPGGFHEQYF	TGTGCCAGCAGCTTAGCGCCAGGGGGCTTCCACGAGCAGTACTTC
TRBJ2-1	TRBD2	TRBV7-3	CASSPSGSRNEQFF	TGTGCCAGCAGCCCCAGCGGGAGTAGAAATGAGCAGTTCTTC
TRBJ2-7	TRBD1	TRBV11-3	CASSICPGQGSLVGTYEQYF	TGTGCCAGCAGTATTTGCCCGGGACAGGGGAGTTTGGTGGGCACGTACGAGCAGTACTTC
TRBJ1-2	.	TRBV18	CASSPPARGADGYTF	TGTGCCAGCTCACCACCGGCTCGGGGGGCGGATGGCTACACCTTC